This T cell receptor beta chain stems from a study of OX40 agonist ivuxolimab in advanced cancers. Study as a whole: Treatment of patients was with ivuxolimab, an agonistic anti-OX40 (CD134) antibody. Administration of intravenous ivuxolimab to patients occurred every 2 weeks at 0.01 to 10 mg/kg. Patients receiving dose escalation had hepatocellular carcinoma, melanoma, renal cell or head and neck cancer. Overall study results and limits: The expanded peripheral T cells' antigen specificity was not determined.

CDR3 size: 13 residues. Trimming pared 4 bases from V and 5 bases from J, leaving 11 bases between. Germline CDR1 and CDR2: SQVTM and ANQGSEA. In regard to this clone: The antigen is not known.

Sequencing was performed with immunoSEQ multiplex PCR; in TCRdb, only in-frame clones are kept and a portion is missing. Of tens of thousands of clones in the sample, about 86% were seen once. The chain employs TRBV29-1 and TRBJ1-4; tentative D call: TRBD1 (5 bases). The starting material was CD4+ or CD8+ T cells sorted from blood, obtained in a trial of the OX40 agonist ivuxolimab. The TCR was taken from an adult with an advanced solid tumor such as melanoma, head and neck, liver or kidney cancer. The CDR3 DNA is TGCAGCGTTGCTGGCCCAGGGAATGAAAAACTGTTTTTT. It codes for CSVAGPGNEKLFF. Based on the CDR3 plus reference TRBV29-1 and TRBJ1-4, the full variable domain is SAVISQKPSRDICQRGTSLTIQCQVDSQVTMMFWYRQQPGQSLTLIATANQGSEATYESGFVIDKFPISRPNLTFSTLTVSNMSPEDSSIYLCSVAGPGNEKLFFGSGTQLSVL.